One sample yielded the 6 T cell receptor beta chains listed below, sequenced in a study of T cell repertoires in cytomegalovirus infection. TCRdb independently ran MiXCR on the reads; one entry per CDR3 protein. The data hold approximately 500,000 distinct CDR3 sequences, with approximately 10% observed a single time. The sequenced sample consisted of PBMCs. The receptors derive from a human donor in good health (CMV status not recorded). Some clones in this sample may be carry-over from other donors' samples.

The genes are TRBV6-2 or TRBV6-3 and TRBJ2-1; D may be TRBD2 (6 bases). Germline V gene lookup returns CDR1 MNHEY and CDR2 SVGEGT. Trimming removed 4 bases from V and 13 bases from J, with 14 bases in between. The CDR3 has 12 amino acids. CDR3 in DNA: TGTGCCAGCAGTTCAGGACGGAGGGAACAGTTCTTC. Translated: CASSSGRREQFF.

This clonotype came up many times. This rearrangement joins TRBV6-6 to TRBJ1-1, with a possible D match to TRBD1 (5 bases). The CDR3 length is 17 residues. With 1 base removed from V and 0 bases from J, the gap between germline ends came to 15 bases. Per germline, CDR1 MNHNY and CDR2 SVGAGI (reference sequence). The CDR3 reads CASSYLKRGGMNTEAFF. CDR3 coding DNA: TGTGCCAGCAGTTACTTAAAGAGGGGAGGCATGAACACTGAAGCTTTCTTT.

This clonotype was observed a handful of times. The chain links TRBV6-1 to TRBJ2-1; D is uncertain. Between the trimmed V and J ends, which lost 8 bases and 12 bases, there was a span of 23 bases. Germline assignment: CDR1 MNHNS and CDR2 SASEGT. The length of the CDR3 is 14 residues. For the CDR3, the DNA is TGTGCCAGCCTTACGGACCCCCTAGTTTGGAGGCAGTTCTTC. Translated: CASLTDPLVWRQFF.

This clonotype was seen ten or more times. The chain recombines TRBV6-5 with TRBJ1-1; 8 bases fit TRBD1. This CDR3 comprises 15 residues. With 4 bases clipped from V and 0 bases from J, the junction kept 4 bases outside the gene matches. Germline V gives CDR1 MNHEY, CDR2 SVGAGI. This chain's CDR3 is CASSSQGALNTEAFF. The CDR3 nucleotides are TGTGCCAGCAGTTCCCAGGGGGCCTTGAACACTGAAGCTTTCTTT.

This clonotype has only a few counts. CDR3 in DNA: TGTGCCAGCAGCCAAGAGGGCCGGGACCTCGAGGAGACCCAGTACTTC. Amino acid sequence: CASSQEGRDLEETQYF. The V call is TRBV14, the J call TRBJ2-5, with D perhaps TRBD1 or TRBD2 (5 bases each). From germline, CDR1 is SGHDN and CDR2 FVKESK. The CDR3 is 16 residues long. Trimming removed 0 bases from V and 5 bases from J, with 16 bases in between.

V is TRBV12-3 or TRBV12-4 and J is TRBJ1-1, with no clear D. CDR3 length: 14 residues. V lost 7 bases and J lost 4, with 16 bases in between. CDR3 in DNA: TGTGCCAGCATCCTAAGGCCAATAGGCACTGAAGCTTTCTTT. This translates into CASILRPIGTEAFF.